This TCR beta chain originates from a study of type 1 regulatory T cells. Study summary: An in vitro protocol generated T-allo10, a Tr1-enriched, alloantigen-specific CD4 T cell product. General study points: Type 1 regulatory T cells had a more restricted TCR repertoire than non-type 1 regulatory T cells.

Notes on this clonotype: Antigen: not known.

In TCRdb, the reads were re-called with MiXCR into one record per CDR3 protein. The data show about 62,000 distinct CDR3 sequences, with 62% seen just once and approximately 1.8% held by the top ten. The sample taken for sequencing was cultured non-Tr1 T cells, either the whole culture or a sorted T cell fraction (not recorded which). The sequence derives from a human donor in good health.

The CDR3: CASKGQAEETQYF. The CDR3 nucleotides read TGTGCCAGTAAGGGACAAGCTGAAGAGACCCAGTACTTC. The V and J genes are TRBV19 and TRBJ2-5, with D possibly matching TRBD1 (6 bases). Germline values: CDR1 LNHDA, CDR2 SQIVND (reference sequence). Trimming stripped 7 bases from V and 3 bases from J, with 12 bases between. The CDR3 is 13 residues long.